This is a list of T cell receptor beta chains from one sample in a study of cytomegalovirus exposure and HLA in healthy donors. The protocol was immunoSEQ multiplex PCR, while the TCRdb copy is restricted to in-frame clones and leaves out a portion. The data show under 200,000 clones, roughly 84% seen once. The specimen was PBMCs. Receptors originate from a young man in good health and CMV-seronegative. Both conserved end residues are part of each CDR3. Fields, in order: CDR3 protein, CDR3 DNA, V gene, D gene, J gene. D genes are given only for firm matches.

CDR3: CASSSGTSVDTDTQYF
DNA: TGTGCCAGCAGCTCCGGGACTAGCGTTGACACAGATACGCAGTATTTT
V: TRBV11-1
D: TRBD2
J: TRBJ2-3

CDR3: CASSEGTSGRRFF
DNA: TGTGCCAGCAGCGAAGGGACTAGCGGGAGGCGGTTCTTC
V: TRBV7-3
D: TRBD2
J: TRBJ2-1

CDR3: CASTIETGRGELFF
DNA: TGTGCCAGCACCATTGAGACAGGCCGGGGAGAACTGTTTTTT
V: TRBV6-1
D: NA
J: TRBJ1-4

CDR3: CATGGRMGNQPQHF
DNA: TGTGCCACGGGGGGTCGTATGGGCAATCAGCCCCAGCATTTT
V: TRBV28
D: NA
J: TRBJ1-5

CDR3: CATSSSGPQHF
DNA: TGTGCCACCAGCTCCTCGGGGCCCCAGCATTTT
V: TRBV15
D: NA
J: TRBJ1-5

CDR3: CASSTGLASYEQYF
DNA: TGTGCCAGCAGTACCGGACTAGCGAGTTACGAGCAGTACTTC
V: TRBV6-5
D: TRBD2
J: TRBJ2-7

CDR3: CASSQRPGHVKEKLFF
DNA: TGCGCCAGCAGCCAAAGGCCGGGACATGTTAAAGAAAAACTGTTTTTT
V: TRBV4-1
D: NA
J: TRBJ1-4

CDR3: CASSQEGTGPGYGYTF
DNA: TGCGCCAGCAGCCAAGAAGGGACAGGACCCGGGTATGGCTACACCTTC
V: TRBV4-1
D: TRBD1
J: TRBJ1-2

CDR3: CASSEGRGSGYTF
DNA: TGTGCCAGCAGTGAGGGCAGGGGGTCCGGCTACACCTTC
V: TRBV6-1
D: TRBD1
J: TRBJ1-2

CDR3: CASSLGGGGTEAFF
DNA: TGTGCCAGCAGCTTAGGGGGCGGCGGCACTGAAGCTTTCTTT
V: TRBV7-9
D: NA
J: TRBJ1-1

CDR3: CASSYSTRRNEKLFF
DNA: TGTGCCAGCAGTTACTCGACACGCAGGAATGAAAAACTGTTTTTT
V: TRBV6-6
D: NA
J: TRBJ1-4

CDR3: CATSRDLVEQFF
DNA: TGTGCCACCAGCAGAGACCTCGTCGAGCAGTTCTTC
V: TRBV15
D: NA
J: TRBJ2-1

CDR3: CASSLSPRATEAFF
DNA: TGTGCCAGCAGTTTATCCCCCAGGGCCACTGAAGCTTTCTTT
V: TRBV27
D: NA
J: TRBJ1-1

CDR3: CASSLGIREQYF
DNA: TGTGCCAGCAGCTTAGGAATCCGCGAGCAGTACTTC
V: TRBV7-9
D: NA
J: TRBJ2-7

CDR3: CASSARDRTTDTQYF
DNA: TGTGCCAGCAGCGCCCGGGACAGGACAACAGATACGCAGTATTTT
V: TRBV9
D: TRBD1
J: TRBJ2-3

CDR3: CASSPGTSGSEQFF
DNA: TGTGCCAGCAGTCCCGGGACTAGCGGGAGCGAGCAGTTCTTC
V: TRBV28
D: TRBD2
J: TRBJ2-1

CDR3: CASSLALAGVNEQFF
DNA: TGTGCCAGCAGCTTAGCCCTAGCGGGAGTCAATGAGCAGTTCTTC
V: TRBV11-2
D: TRBD2
J: TRBJ2-1

CDR3: CASRGGQGDTGELFF
DNA: TGTGCCAGCAGGGGGGGACAGGGGGACACCGGGGAGCTGTTTTTT
V: TRBV6-1
D: TRBD1
J: TRBJ2-2

CDR3: CASSPSPSGASYEQYF
DNA: TGTGCCAGCAGCCCAAGTCCTAGCGGGGCCTCCTACGAGCAGTACTTC
V: TRBV7-2
D: TRBD2
J: TRBJ2-7

CDR3: CASSPVLAGASTDTQYF
DNA: TGTGCCAGCTCACCAGTCCTAGCGGGTGCTAGCACAGATACGCAGTATTTT
V: TRBV18
D: TRBD2
J: TRBJ2-3

CDR3: CSVVQGGSEAFF
DNA: TGCAGCGTGGTACAGGGAGGGTCCGAAGCTTTCTTT
V: TRBV29-1
D: NA
J: TRBJ1-1

CDR3: CASSDSGANAEAFF
DNA: TGTGCCAGCAGTGATTCTGGGGCAAACGCTGAAGCTTTCTTT
V: TRBV25-1
D: NA
J: TRBJ1-1

CDR3: CASSPPTSGAVLETQYF
DNA: TGCGCCAGCAGCCCGCCGACTAGCGGCGCCGTTTTAGAGACCCAGTACTTC
V: TRBV5-1
D: TRBD2
J: TRBJ2-5

CDR3: CASSVGRGDSPLHF
DNA: TGTGCCAGCAGCGTGGGCAGGGGGGATTCACCCCTCCACTTT
V: TRBV9
D: TRBD1
J: TRBJ1-6

CDR3: CAFFKQKAAYEQYF
DNA: TGTGCTTTTTTCAAGCAGAAGGCGGCATACGAGCAGTACTTC
V: TRBV9
D: NA
J: TRBJ2-7

CDR3: CASSRGGVNEQFF
DNA: TGTGCCAGCAGCAGGGGGGGGGTCAATGAGCAGTTCTTC
V: TRBV9
D: NA
J: TRBJ2-1

CDR3: CASSARGPDTEAFF
DNA: TGTGCCAGCAGTGCAAGGGGGCCGGATACTGAAGCTTTCTTT
V: TRBV6-5
D: TRBD1
J: TRBJ1-1

CDR3: CASSPRQNYGYTF
DNA: TGTGCCAGCAGCCCTAGACAGAACTATGGCTACACCTTC
V: TRBV7-3
D: NA
J: TRBJ1-2

CDR3: CASSYESEQGYEQYF
DNA: TGTGCCAGCAGTTACGAGTCCGAACAGGGTTACGAGCAGTACTTC
V: TRBV6-5
D: NA
J: TRBJ2-7

CDR3: CASSQKRSGEQFF
DNA: TGTGCCAGCAGCCAAAAAAGGAGTGGTGAGCAGTTCTTC
V: TRBV14
D: NA
J: TRBJ2-1

CDR3: CASSPDRLETQYF
DNA: TGTGCCAGCAGTCCCGACAGGTTGGAGACCCAGTACTTC
V: TRBV7-2
D: NA
J: TRBJ2-5

CDR3: CASSLAGTGRFRYYGYTF
DNA: TGTGCCAGCAGCTTAGCAGGGACAGGGAGGTTTCGGTACTATGGCTACACCTTC
V: TRBV7-8
D: TRBD1
J: TRBJ1-2

CDR3: CTSSVMAGKGETQYF
DNA: TGTACCAGCAGCGTCATGGCCGGAAAGGGGGAGACCCAGTACTTC
V: TRBV11-2
D: NA
J: TRBJ2-5

CDR3: CASSQDAGGYSYEQYF
DNA: TGCGCCAGCAGCCAAGATGCGGGGGGATACTCCTACGAGCAGTACTTC
V: TRBV4-1
D: TRBD2
J: TRBJ2-7

CDR3: CASSSLSGGIDTQYF
DNA: TGTGCCAGCAGTTCCCTTTCTGGGGGCATCGATACGCAGTATTTT
V: TRBV28
D: NA
J: TRBJ2-3

CDR3: CSVLVRGRSREQFF
DNA: TGCAGCGTTCTTGTCCGCGGGAGGTCTCGTGAGCAGTTCTTC
V: TRBV29-1
D: TRBD2
J: TRBJ2-1

CDR3: CASGFLREQFF
DNA: TGTGCTAGTGGTTTTTTGAGAGAGCAGTTCTTC
V: TRBV12-5
D: NA
J: TRBJ2-1

CDR3: CASSLGGGATDTQYF
DNA: TGTGCCAGCAGCTTAGGCGGGGGGGCAACAGATACGCAGTATTTT
V: TRBV7-6
D: TRBD2
J: TRBJ2-3

CDR3: CASSISGTSYEQYF
DNA: TGTGCCAGCAGTATCTCCGGGACTAGCTACGAGCAGTACTTC
V: TRBV6-5
D: TRBD2
J: TRBJ2-7

CDR3: CSVDLAGAIYNEQFF
DNA: TGCAGCGTTGACCTAGCGGGAGCGATCTACAATGAGCAGTTCTTC
V: TRBV29-1
D: TRBD2
J: TRBJ2-1